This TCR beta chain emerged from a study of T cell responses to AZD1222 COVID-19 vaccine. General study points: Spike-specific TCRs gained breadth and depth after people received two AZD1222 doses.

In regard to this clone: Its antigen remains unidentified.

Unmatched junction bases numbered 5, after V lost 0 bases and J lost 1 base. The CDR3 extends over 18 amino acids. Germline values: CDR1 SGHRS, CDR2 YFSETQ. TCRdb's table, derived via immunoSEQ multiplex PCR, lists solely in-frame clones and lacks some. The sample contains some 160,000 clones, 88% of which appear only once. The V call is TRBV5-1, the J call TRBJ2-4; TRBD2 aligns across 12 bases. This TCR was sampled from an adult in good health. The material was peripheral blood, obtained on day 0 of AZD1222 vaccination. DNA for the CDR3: TGCGCCAGCAGCTTGGGTCCAACTAGCGGGGGGGCCAAAAACATTCAGTACTTC. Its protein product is CASSLGPTSGGAKNIQYF.